The sequence of this T cell receptor beta chain was determined in a study of neurological immune-mediated disorders. This CDR3 is 15 amino acids long. The ends were cut back, 5 bases at V and 0 bases at J, with 8 bases in the middle. Germline-derived CDR1 and CDR2 are MNHEY and SVGAGI. In its sample, this clonotype was seen many times. With 10-nucleotide random UMIs included, cDNA was synthesized by 5'RACE. MiXCR was run by TCRdb on the 5' RACE reads, yielding one entry per CDR3 protein. The data contain 70,000 or so distinct CDR3 sequences, 4% to 6% of them seen just once; the ten biggest clones take up 2.8%.

This chain joins TRBV6-5 and TRBJ2-6; weak D call: TRBD2 (5 bases). This TCR was recovered from a woman aged 30 to 39 with multiple sclerosis. Sequenced sample: PBMCs. The CDR3 protein is CASSRGYSGANVLTF. In DNA, the CDR3 is TGTGCCAGCAGTCGGGGATACTCTGGGGCCAACGTCCTGACTTTC.